Sequencing of this TCR beta chain was carried out in a study of identical twins. Study conclusions and caveats: Beta out-of-frame sequences displayed a weaker excess of sharing between twins. Invariant populations such as MAIT and iNKT cells could partly muddle zero-insertion analyses.

Each CDR3 protein is one row after TCRdb ran MiXCR on the 5' RACE reads. The sample yields 1.5 million or so distinct CDR3 sequences, around 29% seen once. This clonotype came up once. Its target is not known. V was pared by 3 bases and J by 8 bases, with 7 bases between. The CDR3 has 12 amino acids. The germline gives CDR1 ENHRY, CDR2 SYGVKD. The material sequenced was cord blood. This TCR was recovered from a newborn girl in good health. The chain is built from TRBV10-3 and TRBJ2-2; D remains unclear. The DNA for the CDR3 is TGTGCCATCAGTGATCTGGTGGGGGAGCTGTTTTTT. Protein sequence: CAISDLVGELFF.